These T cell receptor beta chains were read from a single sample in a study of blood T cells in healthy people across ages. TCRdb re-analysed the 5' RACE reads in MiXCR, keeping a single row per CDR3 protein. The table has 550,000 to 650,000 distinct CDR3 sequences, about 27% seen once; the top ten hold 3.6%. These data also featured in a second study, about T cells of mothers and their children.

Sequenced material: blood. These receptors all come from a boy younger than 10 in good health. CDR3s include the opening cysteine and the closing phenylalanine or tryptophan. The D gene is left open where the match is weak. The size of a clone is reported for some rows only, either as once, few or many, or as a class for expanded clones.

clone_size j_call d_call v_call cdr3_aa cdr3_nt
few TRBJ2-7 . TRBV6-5 CASSSPRGGRGGSYEQYF TGTGCCAGCAGTTCCCCCCGGGGTGGCAGGGGGGGTTCCTACGAGCAGTACTTC
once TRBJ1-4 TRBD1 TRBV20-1 CSARRGQDNEKLFF TGCAGTGCCAGGCGAGGACAGGATAATGAAAAACTGTTTTTT
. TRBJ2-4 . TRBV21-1 CASSHGNIQYF TGTGCCAGCAGCCATGGTAACATTCAGTACTTC
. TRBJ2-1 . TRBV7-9 CASSPNRDSYNEQFF TGTGCCAGCAGCCCAAACAGGGACTCCTACAATGAGCAGTTCTTC
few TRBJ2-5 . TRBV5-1 CASSLVSTEETQYF TGCGCCAGCAGCTTGGTAAGCACAGAAGAGACCCAGTACTTC
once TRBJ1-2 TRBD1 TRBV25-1 CASRWGRGLDGYTF TGTGCCAGCAGATGGGGCAGGGGGCTCGACGGCTACACCTTC
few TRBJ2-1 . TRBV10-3 CAISDRDSVYNEQFF TGTGCCATCAGTGACCGGGACTCGGTCTACAATGAGCAGTTCTTC
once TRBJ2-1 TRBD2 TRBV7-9 CASSLGTSVHNEQFF TGTGCCAGCAGCTTAGGGACTAGCGTGCACAATGAGCAGTTCTTC
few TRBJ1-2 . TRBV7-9 CASSFDGIGSYGYTF TGTGCCAGCAGCTTCGACGGGATAGGTAGCTATGGCTACACCTTC
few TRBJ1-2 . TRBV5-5 CASSVAYRTDPNYGYTF TGTGCCAGCAGCGTAGCCTACAGGACAGACCCAAACTATGGCTACACCTTC
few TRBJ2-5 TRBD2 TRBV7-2 CASSLGTSGWQETQYF TGTGCCAGCAGTTTGGGGACTAGCGGATGGCAAGAGACCCAGTACTTC
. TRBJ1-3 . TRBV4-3 CASSQGQGNTIYF TGCGCCAGCAGCCAAGGACAGGGAAACACCATATATTTT
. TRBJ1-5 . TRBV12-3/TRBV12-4 CASTLNSNQPQHF TGTGCCAGCACCTTGAATAGCAATCAGCCCCAGCATTTT
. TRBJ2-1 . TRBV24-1 CATSDSWGPYNEQFF TGTGCCACCAGTGACTCCTGGGGGCCCTACAATGAGCAGTTCTTC
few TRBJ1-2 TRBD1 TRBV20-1 CSAKGSGQILYGYTF TGCAGTGCCAAAGGTTCGGGACAGATCCTCTATGGCTACACCTTC
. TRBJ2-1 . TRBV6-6 CASSPSDGRYNEQFF TGTGCCAGCAGCCCTTCGGATGGACGGTACAATGAGCAGTTCTTC
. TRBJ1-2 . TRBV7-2 CASSPGAGNYGYTF TGTGCCAGCAGCCCCGGGGCAGGGAACTATGGCTACACCTTC
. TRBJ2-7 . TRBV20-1 CSARGRKRYEQYF TGCAGTGCTAGAGGCCGAAAGCGTTACGAGCAGTACTTC
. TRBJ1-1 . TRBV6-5 CASSYAGVNTEAFF TGTGCCAGCAGTTACGCAGGGGTGAACACTGAAGCTTTCTTT
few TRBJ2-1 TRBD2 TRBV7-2 CASSLDGTSSPKQFF TGTGCCAGCAGCCTAGATGGGACTAGTTCCCCTAAGCAGTTCTTC
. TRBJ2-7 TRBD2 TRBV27 CASRALAAYEQYF TGTGCCAGCAGAGCACTAGCGGCTTACGAGCAGTACTTC
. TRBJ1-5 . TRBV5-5 CASSQQWGAVFQPQHF TGTGCCAGCAGCCAGCAGTGGGGGGCCGTATTTCAGCCCCAGCATTTT
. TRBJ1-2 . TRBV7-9 CASSLDPRTLGGYTF TGTGCCAGCAGCTTAGACCCCCGCACTTTAGGTGGCTACACCTTC
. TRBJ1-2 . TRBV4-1 CASSQDRNRDNYGYTF TGCGCCAGCAGCCAAGATAGGAACCGCGATAACTATGGCTACACCTTC
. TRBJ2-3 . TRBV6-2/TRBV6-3 CASSLAGTLQYF TGTGCCAGCAGCCTCGCCGGGACTCTGCAGTATTTT
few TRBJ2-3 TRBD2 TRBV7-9 CASSPGLAGGSGYTQYF TGTGCCAGCAGCCCCGGACTAGCGGGAGGCTCGGGATATACGCAGTATTTT
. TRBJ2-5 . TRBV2 CASSGRRRQETQYF TGTGCCAGCAGTGGTAGACGGAGACAAGAGACCCAGTACTTC
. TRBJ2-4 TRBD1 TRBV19 CASSPGQDFFGIAKNIQYF TGTGCCAGTAGTCCGGGACAGGATTTTTTTGGTATAGCCAAAAACATTCAGTACTTC